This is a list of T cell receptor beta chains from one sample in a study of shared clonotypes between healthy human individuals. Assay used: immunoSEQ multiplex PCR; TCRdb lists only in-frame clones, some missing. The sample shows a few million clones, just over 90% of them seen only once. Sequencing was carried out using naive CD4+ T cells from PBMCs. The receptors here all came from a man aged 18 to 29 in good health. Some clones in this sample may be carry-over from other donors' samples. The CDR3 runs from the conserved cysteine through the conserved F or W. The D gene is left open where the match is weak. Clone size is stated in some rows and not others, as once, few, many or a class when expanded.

CDR3: CATQPGREGRVTEQFF; DNA: TGTGCCACCCAACCTGGTCGGGAGGGCCGAGTGACTGAGCAGTTCTTC; J: TRBJ2-1; size: NA; V: TRBV15; D: TRBD2
CDR3: CASSLGGMVYEQYF; DNA: TGTGCCAGCAGTTTGGGCGGGATGGTTTACGAGCAGTACTTC; J: TRBJ2-7; size: NA; V: TRBV6-5; D: NA
CDR3: CASSLSVLDSGNTIYF; DNA: TGTGCCAGCAGTTTATCAGTCTTGGATTCTGGAAACACCATATATTTT; J: TRBJ1-3; size: NA; V: TRBV28; D: NA
CDR3: CASSLVSRDGYEQYF; DNA: TGTGCCAGCAGTTTAGTTTCCAGGGACGGTTACGAGCAGTACTTC; J: TRBJ2-7; size: NA; V: TRBV27; D: NA
CDR3: CASSYDGYSYEQYF; DNA: TGTGCCAGCAGTTACGACGGCTACTCCTACGAGCAGTACTTC; J: TRBJ2-7; size: NA; V: TRBV6-5; D: NA
CDR3: CASSPDPSWTEAFF; DNA: TGCGCCAGCAGCCCCGATCCCTCGTGGACTGAAGCTTTCTTT; J: TRBJ1-1; size: NA; V: TRBV5-1; D: NA
CDR3: CASSPLAGLAHEQYF; DNA: TGCGCCAGCAGCCCTTTAGCGGGATTAGCCCACGAGCAGTACTTC; J: TRBJ2-7; size: NA; V: TRBV5-1; D: TRBD2
CDR3: CASSLDSTWTEAFF; DNA: TGCGCCAGCAGCTTGGACAGTACGTGGACTGAAGCTTTCTTT; J: TRBJ1-1; size: NA; V: TRBV5-1; D: NA
CDR3: CAWSVGQSGQPQHF; DNA: TGTGCCTGGAGTGTCGGGCAAAGCGGTCAGCCCCAGCATTTT; J: TRBJ1-5; size: NA; V: TRBV30; D: NA
CDR3: CASSLAGAGYGYTF; DNA: TGCGCCAGCAGCTTGGCGGGGGCCGGCTATGGCTACACCTTC; J: TRBJ1-2; size: NA; V: TRBV5-1; D: NA
CDR3: CASSSPGFESAPPDTQYF; DNA: TGTGCCAGCAGTTCCCCCGGTTTTGAGTCCGCCCCACCAGATACGCAGTATTTT; J: TRBJ2-3; size: NA; V: TRBV28; D: NA
CDR3: CASSLDGTSGISSYNEQFF; DNA: TGTGCCAGCAGCTTGGATGGGACTAGCGGGATCAGCTCCTACAATGAGCAGTTCTTC; J: TRBJ2-1; size: NA; V: TRBV13; D: TRBD2
CDR3: CASSPRSGQRGELFF; DNA: TGTGCCAGCAGCCCCCGGTCGGGGCAACGCGGGGAGCTGTTTTTT; J: TRBJ2-2; size: NA; V: TRBV7-9; D: NA
CDR3: CASRAWTANTGELFF; DNA: TGTGCCAGCAGGGCTTGGACAGCTAACACCGGGGAGCTGTTTTTT; J: TRBJ2-2; size: NA; V: TRBV6-5; D: NA
CDR3: CASSPTILNTEAFF; DNA: TGTGCCAGCAGCCCGACAATCTTGAACACTGAAGCTTTCTTT; J: TRBJ1-1; size: NA; V: TRBV11-1; D: NA
CDR3: CASSHETGGAWEQFF; DNA: TGTGCCAGCAGCCATGAAACAGGGGGCGCCTGGGAGCAGTTCTTC; J: TRBJ2-1; size: once; V: TRBV14; D: TRBD1
CDR3: CASSLSGASQNIQYF; DNA: TGTGCCAGCAGCTTAAGTGGGGCGTCCCAAAACATTCAGTACTTC; J: TRBJ2-4; size: NA; V: TRBV7-3; D: NA
CDR3: CAIRQGPPSGANVLTF; DNA: TGTGCCATACGACAGGGACCTCCATCTGGGGCCAACGTCCTGACTTTC; J: TRBJ2-6; size: once; V: TRBV10-3; D: TRBD1
CDR3: CASSESGADITYEQYF; DNA: TGTGCCAGCAGTGAATCTGGAGCGGACATAACCTACGAGCAGTACTTC; J: TRBJ2-7; size: NA; V: TRBV6-1; D: NA
CDR3: CASSGAFRGGYEQFF; DNA: TGCGCCAGCAGCGGGGCGTTTAGGGGAGGGTATGAGCAGTTCTTC; J: TRBJ2-1; size: NA; V: TRBV5-1; D: TRBD2
CDR3: CASSDRTGIGEQFF; DNA: TGTGCCAGCAGTGACCGGACAGGGATTGGGGAGCAGTTCTTC; J: TRBJ2-1; size: NA; V: TRBV2; D: TRBD1
CDR3: CASSMWTVNTEAFF; DNA: TGCGCCAGCAGCATGTGGACAGTGAACACTGAAGCTTTCTTT; J: TRBJ1-1; size: few; V: TRBV4-3; D: NA
CDR3: CASSRTGGWMQETQYF; DNA: TGTGCCAGCAGCCGGACAGGGGGTTGGATGCAAGAGACCCAGTACTTC; J: TRBJ2-5; size: NA; V: TRBV7-3; D: TRBD1
CDR3: CASSRSRTSGRGGGTDTQYF; DNA: TGCGCCAGCAGCCGGTCAAGGACTAGCGGAAGGGGGGGTGGTACAGATACGCAGTATTTT; J: TRBJ2-3; size: NA; V: TRBV4-1; D: TRBD2
CDR3: CASSPQSGGDTEAFF; DNA: TGTGCCAGCTCACCTCAGTCCGGGGGTGACACTGAAGCTTTCTTT; J: TRBJ1-1; size: few; V: TRBV18; D: NA
CDR3: CASSYSTGRPYEQYF; DNA: TGTGCCAGCAGTTACTCGACAGGGAGGCCCTACGAGCAGTACTTC; J: TRBJ2-7; size: NA; V: TRBV6-5; D: NA
CDR3: CASSPGRGTHQPQHF; DNA: TGTGCTTCCTCCCCCGGCAGGGGCACTCATCAGCCCCAGCATTTT; J: TRBJ1-5; size: NA; V: TRBV27; D: NA